This T cell receptor beta chain was retrieved from a study of blood T cell repertoires in COVID-19. Across the whole study: Material from acute and convalescent COVID-19 was sourced from the United States, Italy and Spain. T cells, B-cell-depleted T cells, or PBMCs provided the cDNA or gDNA that served as material.

Germline values: CDR1 SGDLS, CDR2 YYNGEE. CDR3 length: 16 amino acids. The V end lost 0 bases, the J end lost 3 bases, and 12 bases lay between the germline ends. In the original workflow: Estimation of nucleated cell counts relied on the amplification of reference gene primers. TCRdb keeps only in-frame clones here, not all; method: immunoSEQ multiplex PCR. The V and J calls and the clone size are those of that table, but D and trimming were determined from the DNA. This sample has 150,000 to 200,000 clones, with about 86% found just once. Sequenced material: peripheral blood. The rearrangement uses TRBV9 and TRBJ2-2; D possibly corresponds to TRBD1 (6 bases). The sequence came from a man in his sixties with acute or convalescent COVID-19. CDR3 region: CASSVDRESDTGELFF. In DNA, the CDR3 is TGTGCCAGCAGCGTAGACAGGGAAAGCGACACCGGGGAGCTGTTTTTT.